Each of the 31 T cell receptor beta chains below was sequenced from the same sample in a study of blood T cell repertoires in COVID-19. The assay was immunoSEQ multiplex PCR, and TCRdb's table has in-frame clones only and misses some. The table has 250,000 or so clones, roughly 84% seen once. The sequencing sample was made of PBMCs or T cells enriched from blood (not recorded which). These receptors all come from a woman between 45 and 60 years old who had been exposed to COVID-19.

J is TRBJ1-2 and V is TRBV3-1 (or the pseudogene TRBV3-2); TRBD1 matches at 9 bases. V lost 5 bases, J lost 3 bases, and 13 bases stayed unmatched. Germline assignment: CDR1 LGHDT and CDR2 YNNKEL (reference sequence). This CDR3 has 17 residues. The chain's CDR3 is CASSAQGTGMSDYGYTF. CDR3 DNA sequence: TGTGCCAGCAGCGCCCAGGGGACAGGGATGAGTGACTATGGCTACACCTTC.

The CDR3, as DNA: TGTGCCAGTAGTATACTAGCGGGGGGGCCGGGGAGAGATACGCAGTATTTT. It is translated as CASSILAGGPGRDTQYF. V is TRBV19 and J is TRBJ2-3; 12 bases fit TRBD2. CDR1 and CDR2 from the germline V gene are LNHDA and SQIVND (reference sequence). With 2 bases clipped from V and 5 bases from J, the junction kept 8 bases outside the gene matches. The CDR3 spans 17 residues.

This clone has more than one count but fewer than ten. The V and J genes are TRBV9 and TRBJ1-1, with a weak D call TRBD1 (6 bases). The CDR3 is 17 residues long. The V end was cut by 0 bases, the J end by 6 bases, with 21 bases between. Per germline, CDR1 SGDLS and CDR2 YYNGEE. The CDR3 coding sequence is TGTGCCAGCAGCGTAGCTGTGGGGGGGCTGAGGTCCCCTGAAGCTTTCTTT. It is translated as CASSVAVGGLRSPEAFF.

The V gene is TRBV4-1, the J gene TRBJ1-4; the D is unclear. V lost 1 base and J lost 0, with 3 bases in between. The CDR3 is 14 residues long. The germline V gene has CDR1 MGHRA and CDR2 YSYEKL. As DNA, the CDR3 is TGCGCCAGCAGCCAAGTCGCAACTAATGAAAAACTGTTTTTT. Translating gives CASSQVATNEKLFF.

The chain combines TRBV18 with TRBJ2-3; 8 bases are shared with TRBD2. Germline loops: CDR1 KGHSH, CDR2 LQKENI. The CDR3 is made up of 17 amino acids. The trim removed 2 bases at V and 0 bases at J, leaving 7 bases unmatched. The CDR3 nucleotides read TGTGCCAGCTCACCAGGTCTAGCGGGCGCAAGCACAGATACGCAGTATTTT. Its protein is CASSPGLAGASTDTQYF.

This clone was detected ten times or more. The rearrangement uses TRBV6-6 and TRBJ1-5; D not resolved. Germline loops: CDR1 MNHNY, CDR2 SVGAGI (reference sequence). The length of the CDR3 is 17 residues. V was cut by 5 bases and J by 3 bases, with 20 bases left in between. The CDR3 is CASSPPPGSGDNQPQHF. The CDR3, as DNA: TGTGCCAGCAGTCCTCCTCCGGGATCAGGTGACAATCAGCCCCAGCATTTT.

The J gene is TRBJ1-1, the V gene TRBV5-1, with no clear D. Germline CDR1 reads SGHRS; CDR2 reads YFSETQ. V was trimmed by 0 bases and J by 0 bases, leaving 9 bases between them. This CDR3 has 15 residues. The CDR3 sequence is CASSLVRSLNTEAFF. CDR3 coding DNA: TGCGCCAGCAGCTTGGTGAGGAGCCTGAACACTGAAGCTTTCTTT.

This chain uses TRBV29-1 with TRBJ2-5, with D perhaps TRBD1 (6 bases). The germline V gene encodes CDR1 SQVTM and CDR2 ANQGSEA. V lost 4 bases, J lost 7 bases, and 10 bases lay in between. The CDR3 extends over 11 amino acids. CDR3 in amino acids: CSVGEGGTQYF. In DNA form, the CDR3 reads TGCAGCGTTGGCGAAGGGGGGACCCAGTACTTC. Supplemented by reference TRBV29-1 and TRBJ2-5, the full variable domain reads SAVISQKPSRDICQRGTSLTIQCQVDSQVTMMFWYRQQPGQSLTLIATANQGSEATYESGFVIDKFPISRPNLTFSTLTVSNMSPEDSSIYLCSVGEGGTQYFGPGTRLLVL.

The chain uses TRBV9 and TRBJ1-1; 11 nucleotides align to TRBD1. This CDR3 comprises 14 residues. Germline CDR1 SGDLS, CDR2 YYNGEE. With V trimmed by 4 bases and J by 7 bases, 6 bases remained unmatched. CDR3 sequence reads: CASSFWTGGDEAFF. The CDR3 DNA reads TGTGCCAGCAGCTTCTGGACAGGGGGCGATGAAGCTTTCTTT.

The chain recombines TRBV18 with TRBJ1-2, with 7 bases identical to TRBD1. This CDR3 has 14 amino acids. Germline-derived CDR1 and CDR2 are KGHSH and LQKENI. V trimming: 2 bases; J trimming: 8 bases; junction bases outside the gene matches: 8. The CDR3 here is CASSPVDRSRGYTF. CDR3 coding DNA: TGTGCCAGCTCACCAGTGGACAGGTCGCGGGGCTACACCTTC.

This chain connects TRBV3-1 (or the pseudogene TRBV3-2) to TRBJ1-2; the D gene is possibly TRBD1 (5 bases). CDR1 is LGHDT, CDR2 YNNKEL, per germline (reference sequence). This CDR3 is built from 13 residues. V lost 4 bases to trimming and J lost 4 bases, with 10 bases between them. Here the CDR3 DNA reads TGTGCCAGCAGCCGACAGTTTAGCTATGGCTACACCTTC. Protein: CASSRQFSYGYTF.

This clone has just one count. The chain uses TRBV9 and TRBJ2-2, with 12 bases lining up with TRBD2. Germline V gives CDR1 SGDLS, CDR2 YYNGEE. After removal of 3 bases from V and 7 bases from J, the junction contained 7 bases not matched to a gene. CDR3 length: 16 residues. In DNA, the CDR3 is TGTGCCAGCAGCGGACGACTAGCGGGGGAGGTCGGGGAGCTGTTTTTT. It translates to CASSGRLAGEVGELFF.

As for this clone: This same CDR3 is encoded by further DNA sequences in the sample. The genes are TRBV18 and TRBJ1-1; D is unresolved. The CDR3 sequence is 13 residues long. V was shortened by 3 bases and J by 2 bases, with 7 bases between the two germline ends. Germline V gives CDR1 KGHSH, CDR2 LQKENI. CDR3 coding DNA: TGTGCCAGCTCACCGGAGGGTAACACTGAAGCTTTCTTT. Its protein product is CASSPEGNTEAFF.

The chain is built from TRBV5-4 and TRBJ2-6, with TRBD1 identical over 7 bases. Germline CDR1 reads SGHNT; CDR2 reads YYREEE (reference sequence). CDR3 length: 14 residues. V lost 4 bases and J lost 4; bases outside the gene matches: 2. CDR3 nucleotides: TGTGCCAGCAGCCCCAGGGGGGGGGCCAACGTCCTGACTTTC. Translation gives CASSPRGGANVLTF.

This clone has only one observation. The chain uses TRBV28 and TRBJ2-7, with 7 bases lining up with TRBD1. Germline lookup yields CDR1 MDHEN and CDR2 SYDVKM. The CDR3 is made up of 14 amino acids. J lost 3 bases, V lost 5 bases, and 7 bases had no gene match. CDR3 nucleotide sequence: TGTGCCAGCAGTCCCCCGGGACAGATCTACGAGCAGTACTTC. It specifies CASSPPGQIYEQYF.

The CDR3 protein is CASVRDSSYDGYTF. The CDR3 DNA is TGTGCCAGTGTCCGGGACAGCTCCTACGATGGCTACACCTTC. The genes are TRBV19 and TRBJ1-2, with 7 nucleotides matching TRBD1. The CDR3 length is 14 residues. The germline V gene has CDR1 LNHDA and CDR2 SQIVND (reference sequence). Unmatched junction bases numbered 12, after V lost 8 bases and J lost 6 bases. The full variable domain, with the rest looked up from reference TRBV19 and TRBJ1-2, is DGGITQSPKYLFRKEGQNVTLSCEQNLNHDAMYWYRQDPGQGLRLIYYSQIVNDFQKGDIAEGYSVSREKKESFPLTVTSAQKNPTAFYLCASVRDSSYDGYTFGSGTRLTVV.

V usage is TRBV11-3 and J usage is TRBJ1-5; 8 nucleotides align to TRBD1. CDR1 and CDR2 from the germline V gene are SGHNT and YENEEA. The CDR3 covers 15 residues. The junction had 7 bases not matched to a gene; V was cut back by 4 bases and J by 5 bases. The chain's CDR3 is CASSCGQGPHQPQHF. The CDR3 nucleotides are TGTGCCAGCAGCTGTGGACAGGGCCCCCATCAGCCCCAGCATTTT.

This chain connects TRBV5-4 to TRBJ1-2, with 7 bases identical to TRBD1. Germline assignment: CDR1 SGHNT and CDR2 YYREEE (reference sequence). The CDR3 totals 14 residues. With V trimmed by 4 bases and J by 6 bases, 9 bases remained unmatched. CDR3 nucleotides: TGTGCCAGCAGCGGCATACAGGGGAGCGATGGCTACACCTTC. Translation gives CASSGIQGSDGYTF.

The chain has TRBV7-8 and TRBJ1-1, with a possible D match to TRBD1 (5 bases). CDR3 length equals 15 residues. Germline-derived CDR1 and CDR2 are SGHVS and FQNEAQ. Trimming removed 4 bases at V and 5 bases at J, with 17 bases between. In DNA, the CDR3 is TGTGCCAGCAGCTCCCTGCGGGGGAGGAAAACTGAAGCTTTCTTT. Translated: CASSSLRGRKTEAFF.

This sequence joins TRBV5-1 and TRBJ2-2; a possible D gene is TRBD2 (6 bases). Per the germline V gene, CDR1 is SGHRS and CDR2 is YFSETQ. The CDR3 length is 14 residues. The V and J ends lost 4 bases and 3 bases respectively, with 10 bases between them. The CDR3, as DNA: TGCGCCAGCAGCCGTAGCGGATACACCGGGGAGCTGTTTTTT. It is translated as CASSRSGYTGELFF.

V usage is TRBV9 and J usage is TRBJ1-6; 7 bases are shared with TRBD1. CDR1 SGDLS and CDR2 YYNGEE come from the germline V gene. V lost 3 bases to trimming and J lost 5 bases; unmatched junction nucleotides: 8. The length of the CDR3 is 16 residues. The CDR3 sequence: CASSDGTGQNNSPLHF. CDR3 DNA sequence: TGTGCCAGCAGCGATGGGACGGGACAGAATAATTCACCCCTCCACTTT.

This clone was counted between two and nine times. The rearrangement links TRBV7-8 to TRBJ2-3, with TRBD2 matching 9 bases. In germline, CDR1 is SGHVS, CDR2 FQNEAQ. V shed 6 bases, J shed 7 bases, and the junction held 5 bases outside the gene matches. This CDR3 has 13 residues. CDR3 nucleotides: TGTGCCAGCAGAAGCGGGGGGATGCATACGCAGTATTTT. Translated: CASRSGGMHTQYF.

This chain uses TRBV4-1 with TRBJ1-1; 7 nucleotides line up with TRBD1. V lost 0 bases and J lost 1; bases outside the gene matches: 2. Germline V gene lookup returns CDR1 MGHRA and CDR2 YSYEKL. The CDR3 covers 15 residues. CDR3 bases: TGCGCCAGCAGCCAAGATTCAGGGGGGAACACTGAAGCTTTCTTT. Its translation is CASSQDSGGNTEAFF.

This clone has only a few counts. The chain combines TRBV19 with TRBJ2-2; 7 bases match TRBD1. The junction had 11 bases not matched to a gene; V was cut back by 8 bases and J by 5 bases. CDR3 length equals 15 residues. The V gene's germline CDR1 is LNHDA and CDR2 SQIVND (reference sequence). The CDR3 is CASRATGWGTGELFF. The CDR3, as DNA: TGTGCCAGTCGAGCGACAGGGTGGGGAACCGGGGAGCTGTTTTTT. The variable domain in full, with the rest retrieved from reference TRBV19 and TRBJ2-2, is DGGITQSPKYLFRKEGQNVTLSCEQNLNHDAMYWYRQDPGQGLRLIYYSQIVNDFQKGDIAEGYSVSREKKESFPLTVTSAQKNPTAFYLCASRATGWGTGELFFGEGSRLTVL.

The gene calls are TRBV4-3 and TRBJ2-1, with 9 bases matching TRBD2. Germline trimming cut 0 bases from V and 4 bases from J; bases unmatched to any gene: 7. Germline lookup yields CDR1 LGHNA and CDR2 YSLEER. The CDR3 loop spans 17 amino acids. In DNA, the CDR3 is TGCGCCAGCAGCCAAGATTGGATTAGCGGGGGTTACAATGAGCAGTTCTTC. It specifies CASSQDWISGGYNEQFF.

The genes are TRBV18 and TRBJ2-7, with a tentative D call TRBD2 (5 bases). The CDR3 has 15 residues. V was shortened by 2 bases and J by 5 bases, with 16 bases between the two germline ends. Germline assignment: CDR1 KGHSH and CDR2 LQKENI. The CDR3 sequence: CASSPEAAAGHEQYF. The CDR3 bases are TGTGCCAGCTCACCAGAGGCAGCGGCGGGCCACGAGCAGTACTTC.

The genes are TRBV4-3 and TRBJ1-2, with D possibly matching TRBD1 (5 bases). Trimming left V 1 base short and J 4 bases short, with 13 bases between. This CDR3 comprises 15 residues. Germline loops: CDR1 LGHNA, CDR2 YSLEER. CDR3 in DNA: TGCGCCAGCAGCCAAGGGCAGGGAAGAAGCTATGGCTACACCTTC. This encodes CASSQGQGRSYGYTF.

The rearrangement uses TRBV6-2 or TRBV6-3 and TRBJ1-2; D might be TRBD1 (5 bases). V lost 4 bases and J lost 2, with 14 bases in between. CDR3 length equals 15 residues. Germline CDR1 and CDR2: MNHEY and SVGEGT. CDR3 residues: CASSSASGVNYGYTF. DNA of the CDR3: TGTGCCAGCAGTTCCGCTTCGGGGGTGAACTATGGCTACACCTTC.

The rearrangement uses TRBV5-5 and TRBJ1-5; possible D gene TRBD1, 6 bases. The germline gives CDR1 SGHKS, CDR2 YYEKEE (reference sequence). Trimming pared 5 bases from V and 3 bases from J, leaving 12 bases between. The length of the CDR3 is 14 residues. The CDR3 nucleotides are TGTGCCAGCAGTCTTGGACAGCCCAATCAGCCCCAGCATTTT. Encoded protein: CASSLGQPNQPQHF. The variable domain in full, completed from reference TRBV5-5 and TRBJ1-5, reads DAGVTQSPTHLIKTRGQQVTLRCSPISGHKSVSWYQQVLGQGPQFIFQYYEKEERGRGNFPDRFSARQFPNYSSELNVNALLLGDSALYLCASSLGQPNQPQHFGDGTRLSIL.

This sequence joins TRBV23-1 and TRBJ1-5; maybe TRBD1 (5 bases). TRBV23-1 is reported as an ORF; its role is uncertain. The V and J ends lost 6 bases and 1 base respectively, with 19 bases between them. The CDR3 runs 17 residues. The CDR3: CASRATYRSRSNQPQHF. The CDR3 nucleotides are TGCGCCAGCAGGGCAACCTACAGGTCGAGGAGCAATCAGCCCCAGCATTTT.

This clone was observed once. The J gene is TRBJ1-2, the V gene TRBV19; 10 bases are a match to TRBD1. J lost 8 bases, V lost 7 bases, and 10 bases had no gene match. Germline lookup yields CDR1 LNHDA and CDR2 SQIVND (reference sequence). CDR3 length equals 14 residues. This chain's CDR3 is CASTTLGQGTGYTF. The CDR3 DNA sequence: TGTGCCAGTACCACCTTGGGACAGGGGACCGGCTACACCTTC.